The 14 T cell receptor beta chains given below trace back to one sample, sequenced in a study of T-cell reconstitution after alpha-beta-depleted transplantation in children. During its preparation, the TCRbeta library received unique molecular identifiers. TCRdb reprocessed the PCR reads via MiXCR and lists one record per CDR3 protein. The table lists about 580,000 distinct CDR3 sequences, approximately 22% of them singletons. This material consisted of PBMCs, mostly from graft donor cells, taken 360 days after TCRalphabeta/CD19-depleted stem cell transplant. The receptor set was obtained from a boy in the first two years of life who had a stem cell transplant for acute myeloid leukemia, so the T cells may come from the graft donor.

This clonotype was counted between two and nine times. The chain combines TRBV7-2 with TRBJ2-3, with TRBD1 as a possible D gene (5 bases). V dropped 5 bases and J dropped 0 bases, with 12 bases sitting between them. Per the germline V gene, CDR1 is SGHTA and CDR2 is FQGNSA. This CDR3 comprises 15 residues. This chain's CDR3 is CASSPRVDSTDTQYF. The CDR3 DNA reads TGTGCCAGCAGCCCCAGGGTGGACAGCACAGATACGCAGTATTTT.

This clonotype was seen more than once but under ten times. A much more abundant neighbour one base away suggests this may be a read error. The chain joins TRBV15 to TRBJ1-1; no reliable D call. V dropped 5 bases and J dropped 1 base, with 2 bases sitting between them. The CDR3 contains 11 residues. CDR1 and CDR2 from the germline V gene are LNHNV and YYDKDF (reference sequence). The CDR3 DNA follows: TGTGCCACCAGCCGGAACACTGAAGCTTTCTTT. The encoded protein is CATSRNTEAFF.

This rearrangement joins TRBV7-2 to TRBJ2-1; 7 bases fit TRBD2. CDR3 length: 13 amino acids. J was trimmed by 9 bases and V by 6 bases; bases with no gene match: 8. CDR1 and CDR2 (germline): SGHTA, FQGNSA. CDR3 DNA sequence: TGTGCCAGCAGGGTCACTAGCGAGGGTGAGCAGTTCTTC. Amino acids: CASRVTSEGEQFF.

There are a few counts of this clonotype. This sequence joins TRBV7-8 and TRBJ2-7; D is unresolved. Trimming pared 2 bases from V and 3 bases from J, leaving 8 bases between. This CDR3 spans 13 amino acids. Germline V lookup: CDR1 SGHVS, CDR2 FQNEAQ. The CDR3 nucleotides read TGTGCCAGCAGCTTACGGATGGGCTACGAGCAGTACGTC. Protein product: CASSLRMGYEQYV.

This chain links TRBV4-2 with TRBJ2-5, with D perhaps assigned TRBD1 or TRBD2 (5 bases each). The CDR3 covers 14 residues. The ends were cut back, 4 bases at V and 5 bases at J, with 14 bases in the middle. CDR1 is LGHNA, CDR2 YNFKEQ, per germline. The CDR3 region has the DNA TGTGCCAGCAGCCCGGGGCTCCTCTGGGAGACCCAGTACTTC. Translating gives CASSPGLLWETQYF.

The sample holds many counts of this clonotype. The chain employs TRBV11-1 and TRBJ2-4; unclear D gene. The CDR3 extends over 13 amino acids. Germline loops: CDR1 SGHAT, CDR2 FQDESV (reference sequence). The V end lost 1 base, the J end lost 7 bases, and 8 bases lay between the germline ends. CDR3 residues: CASSLGGINIQYF. The CDR3 DNA sequence: TGTGCCAGCAGCTTAGGTGGGATCAACATTCAGTACTTC.

This clonotype has ten or more counts. This sequence joins TRBV14 and TRBJ2-2; TRBD2 agrees at 8 bases. The CDR3 length is 15 residues. Germline trimming cut 4 bases from V and 2 bases from J; bases unmatched to any gene: 3. The germline V gene has CDR1 SGHDN and CDR2 FVKESK. CDR3 amino acids: CASSPSGGNTGELFF. The CDR3 bases are TGTGCCAGCAGCCCGAGCGGGGGTAACACCGGGGAGCTGTTTTTT.

This clonotype has a handful of counts. The rearrangement links TRBV10-3 to TRBJ2-7; no reliable D call. The germline gives CDR1 ENHRY, CDR2 SYGVKD. Between the trimmed V and J ends, which lost 11 bases and 0 bases, there was a span of 14 bases. There are 13 residues in the CDR3. The CDR3 spells CALRTDHSYEQYF. CDR3 DNA: TGTGCCTTAAGGACGGACCACTCCTACGAGCAGTACTTC.

The chain combines TRBV6-1 with TRBJ2-7; D is unclear. Germline assignment: CDR1 MNHNS and CDR2 SASEGT. The CDR3 spans 16 residues. The V and J ends lost 5 bases and 0 bases respectively, with 17 bases between them. CDR3 amino acids: CASSPPGGPSSYEQYF. The CDR3 nucleotides read TGTGCCAGCAGTCCGCCGGGTGGTCCGAGCTCCTACGAGCAGTACTTC.

The rearrangement joins TRBV11-2 to TRBJ2-5; 11 nucleotides match TRBD2. The CDR3 is 16 amino acids. Germline values: CDR1 SGHAT, CDR2 FQNNGV. V gave up 5 bases and J gave up 5 bases; unmatched junction bases: 10. The CDR3 sequence: CASSENSGGAAETQYF. The CDR3 DNA sequence: TGTGCCAGCAGCGAAAATAGCGGGGGGGCAGCGGAGACCCAGTACTTC. Using reference TRBV11-2 and TRBJ2-5 for the parts outside the CDR3, the full variable domain is EAGVAQSPRYKIIEKRQSVAFWCNPISGHATLYWYQQILGQGPKLLIQFQNNGVVDDSQLPKDRFSAERLKGVDSTLKIQPAKLEDSAVYLCASSENSGGAAETQYFGPGTRLLVL.

The CDR3 DNA follows: TGTGCCAGCAGCCTGCGGCAGGGCGAGATCACAGATACGCAGTATTTT. Protein: CASSLRQGEITDTQYF. J is TRBJ2-3 and V is TRBV14; D is perhaps TRBD1 (5 bases). CDR1 and CDR2 from the germline V gene are SGHDN and FVKESK. V lost 4 bases and J 2 bases, leaving 16 bases between the germline ends. This CDR3 contains 16 residues.

The rearrangement links TRBV10-3 to TRBJ2-3; D ambiguous. Trimming left V 4 bases short and J 4 bases short, with 12 bases between. Germline CDR1 ENHRY, CDR2 SYGVKD. This CDR3 is built from 14 residues. Here the CDR3 reads CAISAPAAPDTQYF. CDR3 DNA sequence: TGTGCCATCAGTGCTCCCGCCGCGCCAGATACGCAGTATTTT.

At least ten counts were recorded for this clonotype. The chain couples TRBV3-1 to TRBJ2-3; possible D gene TRBD2, 6 bases. The germline gives CDR1 LGHDT, CDR2 YNNKEL (reference sequence). V was cut by 1 base and J by 3 bases, with 8 bases left in between. This CDR3 contains 14 residues. This CDR3 is CASSQALATDTQYF. The CDR3 bases are TGTGCCAGCAGCCAAGCGCTAGCGACAGATACGCAGTATTTT.

This clonotype was seen a handful of times. The chain uses TRBV12-3 or TRBV12-4 and TRBJ1-2; 7 bases agree with TRBD1. With 5 bases clipped from V and 6 bases from J, the junction kept 9 bases outside the gene matches. The CDR3 loop spans 14 amino acids. Here the CDR3 DNA reads TGTGCCAGCAGTCAGACAGGGCCCCTCGATGGCTACACCTTC. Amino acids: CASSQTGPLDGYTF.